The 9 T cell receptor beta chains given below trace back to one sample, sequenced in a study of shared clonotypes between healthy human individuals. Clones were sequenced by immunoSEQ multiplex PCR, and TCRdb holds only the in-frame ones, with some missing. The sample has a few hundred thousand clones, around four fifths seen once; the top ten hold more than 9%. Sequencing input: memory CD4+ T cells sorted from blood. Specified subset: CD45RA-negative fraction. Every receptor here comes from a man in his thirties or forties in good health.

The chain is built from TRBV5-1 and TRBJ1-5; D possibly corresponds to TRBD1 (5 bases). This CDR3 spans 14 amino acids. CDR1 and CDR2 from the germline V gene are SGHRS and YFSETQ. Trimming pared 3 bases from V and 4 bases from J, leaving 11 bases between. CDR3 sequence: CASSWGGLNQPQHF. The CDR3 DNA sequence: TGCGCCAGCAGCTGGGGGGGACTTAATCAGCCCCAGCATTTT.

The J gene is TRBJ2-7, the V gene TRBV5-1, with D hard to call. The CDR3 loop spans 13 amino acids. Germline assignment: CDR1 SGHRS and CDR2 YFSETQ. The ends were cut back, 3 bases at V and 2 bases at J, with 9 bases in the middle. CDR3 region: CASSWSDAYEQYF. CDR3 bases: TGCGCCAGCAGCTGGAGCGATGCCTACGAGCAGTACTTC. Filled out from reference TRBV5-1 and TRBJ2-7, the complete variable domain reads KAGVTQTPRYLIKTRGQQVTLSCSPISGHRSVSWYQQTPGQGLQFLFEYFSETQRNKGNFPGRFSGRQFSNSRSEMNVSTLELGDSALYLCASSWSDAYEQYFGPGTRLTVT.

The V and J genes are TRBV6-5 and TRBJ1-2, with D perhaps TRBD1 (6 bases). This CDR3 has 13 amino acids. CDR1 MNHEY and CDR2 SVGAGI come from the germline V gene. V dropped 2 bases and J dropped 7 bases, with 11 bases sitting between them. The CDR3 DNA reads TGTGCCAGCAGTTACCAGGACAGTGGTGGCTACACCTTC. It codes for CASSYQDSGGYTF.

This clone was counted between two and nine times. This chain connects TRBV5-4 to TRBJ2-4, with D unresolved. Trimming cost V 4 bases and J 0 bases, with 14 bases left between them. CDR3 length equals 16 residues. The germline CDR1 and CDR2 sequences are SGHNT and YYREEE (reference sequence). CDR3 loop: CASSPTTAGAKNIQYF. CDR3 DNA: TGTGCCAGCAGCCCAACCACTGCCGGAGCCAAAAACATTCAGTACTTC.

The rearrangement joins TRBV15 to TRBJ2-1, with TRBD2 matching over 11 bases. Trimming removed 2 bases from V and 6 bases from J; junction bases left unmatched: 12. The CDR3 is made up of 18 amino acids. CDR1 is LNHNV, CDR2 YYDKDF, per germline (reference sequence). DNA for the CDR3: TGTGCCACCAGCAGAAGGGTAGCGGGAGGGCCATACTTCAATGAGCAGTTCTTC. Its translation: CATSRRVAGGPYFNEQFF.

To note about this clone: This same CDR3 is encoded by further DNA sequences in the sample. The rearrangement uses TRBV10-3 and TRBJ1-5; D call uncertain. Trimming took off 0 bases at V and 7 bases at J, with 7 bases between the two ends. CDR3 length equals 13 residues. Germline V gene lookup returns CDR1 ENHRY and CDR2 SYGVKD. CDR3 amino acids: CAISESTGQPQHF. CDR3 nucleotide sequence: TGTGCCATCAGTGAGTCGACGGGCCAGCCCCAGCATTTT.

As DNA, the CDR3 is TGTGCCAGCAGTGCCAACAGGGGTAGGAGCTATGGCTACACCTTC. Translated, it gives CASSANRGRSYGYTF. The chain combines TRBV2 with TRBJ1-2; TRBD1 matches at 7 bases. CDR3 length: 15 amino acids. Trimming at V came to 4 bases and at J to 4 bases, leaving 9 bases not matched to a gene. Germline CDR1 and CDR2: SNHLY and FYNNEI.

The chain carries TRBV5-1 and TRBJ2-5, with TRBD1 matching over 7 bases. The CDR3 has 16 residues. With 1 base clipped from V and 3 bases from J, the junction kept 9 bases outside the gene matches. CDR1 and CDR2 from the germline V gene are SGHRS and YFSETQ. CDR3 in amino acids: CASSLRGITGEETQYF. The CDR3 coding sequence is TGCGCCAGCAGCTTGAGGGGAATAACAGGGGAAGAGACCCAGTACTTC.

Only a few counts were recorded for this clone. V and J are TRBV25-1 and TRBJ1-3; 8 nucleotides align to TRBD1. The germline V gene encodes CDR1 MGHDK and CDR2 SYGVNS. After removal of 4 bases from V and 4 bases from J, the junction contained 6 bases not matched to a gene. The CDR3 runs to 15 residues. As DNA, the CDR3 is TGTGCCAGCAGTGGTGCAGGGGGCGACGGAAACACCATATATTTT. Its translation is CASSGAGGDGNTIYF.